Sequencing of this TCR beta chain was carried out in a study of molecular identifiers for immune sequencing clone quantification. The CDR3 consists of 15 residues. The germline CDR1 and CDR2 sequences are MGHRA and YSYEKL. The trim removed 0 bases at V and 4 bases at J, leaving 3 bases unmatched. It was with previously described methods and listed TCR primers that bulk TCR libraries were made. One entry per CDR3 protein, called by TCRdb with MiXCR from the PCR reads. This table has some 65,000 distinct CDR3 sequences, roughly 20% appearing once. This clonotype was counted at least ten times. Its antigen is still unknown. The study's findings and limits: The share of molecules held by clones above 20 RNA copies was over 97% in effector cells and under 1% in naive cells.

This TCR derives from a human donor in good health. Some libraries in this study had Jurkat cell RNA spiked in. The specimen sequenced was naive CD8+ T cells from blood, with Jurkat cell RNA spiked in. Subset: FACS-sorted CD8+CD4-CCR7+CD45RA+ naive T cells. V is TRBV4-1 and J is TRBJ2-7; 10 bases line up with TRBD2. The CDR3 DNA follows: TGCGCCAGCAGCCAAGAACCTAGCGGGAGTTACGAGCAGTACTTC. Protein sequence: CASSQEPSGSYEQYF.